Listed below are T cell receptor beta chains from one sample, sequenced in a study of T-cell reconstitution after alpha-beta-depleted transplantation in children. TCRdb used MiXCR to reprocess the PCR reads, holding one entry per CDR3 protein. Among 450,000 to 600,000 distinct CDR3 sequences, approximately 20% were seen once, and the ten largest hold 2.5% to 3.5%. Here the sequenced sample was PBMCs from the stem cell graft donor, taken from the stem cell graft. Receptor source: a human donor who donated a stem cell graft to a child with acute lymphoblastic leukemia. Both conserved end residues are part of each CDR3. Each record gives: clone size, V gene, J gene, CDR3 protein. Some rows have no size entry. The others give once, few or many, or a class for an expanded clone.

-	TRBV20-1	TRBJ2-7	CSATSTDRTNNYEQYF
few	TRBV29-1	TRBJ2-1	CSLASGDFYNEQFF
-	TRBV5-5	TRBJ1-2	CASSPQGGVDYGYTF
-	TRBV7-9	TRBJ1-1	CASSFPLENTEAFF
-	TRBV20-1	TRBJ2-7	CSARQPATGPPYEQYF
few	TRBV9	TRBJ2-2	CASSLQGFNTGELFF
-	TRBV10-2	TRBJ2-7	CASSEPKTGVSYEQYF
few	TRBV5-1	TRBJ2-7	CASRSASGSLGYEQYF
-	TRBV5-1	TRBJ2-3	CASSSMWGPGDTQYF
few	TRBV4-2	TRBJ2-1	CASSPPAGTIDEQFF
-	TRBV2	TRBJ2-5	CASRWDRAQETQYF
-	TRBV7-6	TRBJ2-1	CASSKAGEDNEQFF
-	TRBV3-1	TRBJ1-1	CASSQAFPGGLHTEAFF
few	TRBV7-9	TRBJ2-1	CASSLVGRGEYNEQFF
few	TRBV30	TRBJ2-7	CALGASGDSYEQYF
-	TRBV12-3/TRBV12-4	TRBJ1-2	CASSRGSNYGYTF
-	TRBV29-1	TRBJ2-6	CSVLGQGAAGANVLTF
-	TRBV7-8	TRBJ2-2	CASSPFAGVSTGELFF
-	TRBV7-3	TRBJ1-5	CASSLFTEGFNQPQHF
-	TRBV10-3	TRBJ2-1	CAISESSQVGYNEQFF
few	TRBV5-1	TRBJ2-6	CASSPGTSSGANVLTF
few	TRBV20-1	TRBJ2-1	CSAPISGGPNEQFF
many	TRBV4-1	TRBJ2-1	CASSHDWGVVQFF
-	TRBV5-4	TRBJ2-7	CASSSGPAAGGYEQYF
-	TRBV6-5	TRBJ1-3	CASSYSWTRSGNTIYF
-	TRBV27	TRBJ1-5	CASSLYGQGLNQPQHF
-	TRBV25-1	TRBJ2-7	CASSPAPLYQGADEQYF
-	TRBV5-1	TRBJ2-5	CASSLEGRNQETQYF
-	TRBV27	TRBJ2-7	CASRVAGAYEQYF
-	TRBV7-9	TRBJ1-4	CASSSSRQNWTNEKLFF
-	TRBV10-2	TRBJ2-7	CASQDFQQYF
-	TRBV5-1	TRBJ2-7	CASSSSTSSGEQYF
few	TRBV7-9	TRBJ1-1	CASSAIRDLNTEAFF
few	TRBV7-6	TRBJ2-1	CASSLGMGLQGNEQFF
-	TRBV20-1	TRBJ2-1	CSARNPRPGTGGQDEQFF
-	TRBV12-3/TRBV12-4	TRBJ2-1	CASSFGLAAYNEQFF
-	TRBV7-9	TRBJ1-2	CASSSGEQGYYGYTF
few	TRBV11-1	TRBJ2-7	CASSSPGLVGALSYEQYF
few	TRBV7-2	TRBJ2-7	CASSASGVAYEQYF
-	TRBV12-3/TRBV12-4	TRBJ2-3	CASSIGGDTQYF